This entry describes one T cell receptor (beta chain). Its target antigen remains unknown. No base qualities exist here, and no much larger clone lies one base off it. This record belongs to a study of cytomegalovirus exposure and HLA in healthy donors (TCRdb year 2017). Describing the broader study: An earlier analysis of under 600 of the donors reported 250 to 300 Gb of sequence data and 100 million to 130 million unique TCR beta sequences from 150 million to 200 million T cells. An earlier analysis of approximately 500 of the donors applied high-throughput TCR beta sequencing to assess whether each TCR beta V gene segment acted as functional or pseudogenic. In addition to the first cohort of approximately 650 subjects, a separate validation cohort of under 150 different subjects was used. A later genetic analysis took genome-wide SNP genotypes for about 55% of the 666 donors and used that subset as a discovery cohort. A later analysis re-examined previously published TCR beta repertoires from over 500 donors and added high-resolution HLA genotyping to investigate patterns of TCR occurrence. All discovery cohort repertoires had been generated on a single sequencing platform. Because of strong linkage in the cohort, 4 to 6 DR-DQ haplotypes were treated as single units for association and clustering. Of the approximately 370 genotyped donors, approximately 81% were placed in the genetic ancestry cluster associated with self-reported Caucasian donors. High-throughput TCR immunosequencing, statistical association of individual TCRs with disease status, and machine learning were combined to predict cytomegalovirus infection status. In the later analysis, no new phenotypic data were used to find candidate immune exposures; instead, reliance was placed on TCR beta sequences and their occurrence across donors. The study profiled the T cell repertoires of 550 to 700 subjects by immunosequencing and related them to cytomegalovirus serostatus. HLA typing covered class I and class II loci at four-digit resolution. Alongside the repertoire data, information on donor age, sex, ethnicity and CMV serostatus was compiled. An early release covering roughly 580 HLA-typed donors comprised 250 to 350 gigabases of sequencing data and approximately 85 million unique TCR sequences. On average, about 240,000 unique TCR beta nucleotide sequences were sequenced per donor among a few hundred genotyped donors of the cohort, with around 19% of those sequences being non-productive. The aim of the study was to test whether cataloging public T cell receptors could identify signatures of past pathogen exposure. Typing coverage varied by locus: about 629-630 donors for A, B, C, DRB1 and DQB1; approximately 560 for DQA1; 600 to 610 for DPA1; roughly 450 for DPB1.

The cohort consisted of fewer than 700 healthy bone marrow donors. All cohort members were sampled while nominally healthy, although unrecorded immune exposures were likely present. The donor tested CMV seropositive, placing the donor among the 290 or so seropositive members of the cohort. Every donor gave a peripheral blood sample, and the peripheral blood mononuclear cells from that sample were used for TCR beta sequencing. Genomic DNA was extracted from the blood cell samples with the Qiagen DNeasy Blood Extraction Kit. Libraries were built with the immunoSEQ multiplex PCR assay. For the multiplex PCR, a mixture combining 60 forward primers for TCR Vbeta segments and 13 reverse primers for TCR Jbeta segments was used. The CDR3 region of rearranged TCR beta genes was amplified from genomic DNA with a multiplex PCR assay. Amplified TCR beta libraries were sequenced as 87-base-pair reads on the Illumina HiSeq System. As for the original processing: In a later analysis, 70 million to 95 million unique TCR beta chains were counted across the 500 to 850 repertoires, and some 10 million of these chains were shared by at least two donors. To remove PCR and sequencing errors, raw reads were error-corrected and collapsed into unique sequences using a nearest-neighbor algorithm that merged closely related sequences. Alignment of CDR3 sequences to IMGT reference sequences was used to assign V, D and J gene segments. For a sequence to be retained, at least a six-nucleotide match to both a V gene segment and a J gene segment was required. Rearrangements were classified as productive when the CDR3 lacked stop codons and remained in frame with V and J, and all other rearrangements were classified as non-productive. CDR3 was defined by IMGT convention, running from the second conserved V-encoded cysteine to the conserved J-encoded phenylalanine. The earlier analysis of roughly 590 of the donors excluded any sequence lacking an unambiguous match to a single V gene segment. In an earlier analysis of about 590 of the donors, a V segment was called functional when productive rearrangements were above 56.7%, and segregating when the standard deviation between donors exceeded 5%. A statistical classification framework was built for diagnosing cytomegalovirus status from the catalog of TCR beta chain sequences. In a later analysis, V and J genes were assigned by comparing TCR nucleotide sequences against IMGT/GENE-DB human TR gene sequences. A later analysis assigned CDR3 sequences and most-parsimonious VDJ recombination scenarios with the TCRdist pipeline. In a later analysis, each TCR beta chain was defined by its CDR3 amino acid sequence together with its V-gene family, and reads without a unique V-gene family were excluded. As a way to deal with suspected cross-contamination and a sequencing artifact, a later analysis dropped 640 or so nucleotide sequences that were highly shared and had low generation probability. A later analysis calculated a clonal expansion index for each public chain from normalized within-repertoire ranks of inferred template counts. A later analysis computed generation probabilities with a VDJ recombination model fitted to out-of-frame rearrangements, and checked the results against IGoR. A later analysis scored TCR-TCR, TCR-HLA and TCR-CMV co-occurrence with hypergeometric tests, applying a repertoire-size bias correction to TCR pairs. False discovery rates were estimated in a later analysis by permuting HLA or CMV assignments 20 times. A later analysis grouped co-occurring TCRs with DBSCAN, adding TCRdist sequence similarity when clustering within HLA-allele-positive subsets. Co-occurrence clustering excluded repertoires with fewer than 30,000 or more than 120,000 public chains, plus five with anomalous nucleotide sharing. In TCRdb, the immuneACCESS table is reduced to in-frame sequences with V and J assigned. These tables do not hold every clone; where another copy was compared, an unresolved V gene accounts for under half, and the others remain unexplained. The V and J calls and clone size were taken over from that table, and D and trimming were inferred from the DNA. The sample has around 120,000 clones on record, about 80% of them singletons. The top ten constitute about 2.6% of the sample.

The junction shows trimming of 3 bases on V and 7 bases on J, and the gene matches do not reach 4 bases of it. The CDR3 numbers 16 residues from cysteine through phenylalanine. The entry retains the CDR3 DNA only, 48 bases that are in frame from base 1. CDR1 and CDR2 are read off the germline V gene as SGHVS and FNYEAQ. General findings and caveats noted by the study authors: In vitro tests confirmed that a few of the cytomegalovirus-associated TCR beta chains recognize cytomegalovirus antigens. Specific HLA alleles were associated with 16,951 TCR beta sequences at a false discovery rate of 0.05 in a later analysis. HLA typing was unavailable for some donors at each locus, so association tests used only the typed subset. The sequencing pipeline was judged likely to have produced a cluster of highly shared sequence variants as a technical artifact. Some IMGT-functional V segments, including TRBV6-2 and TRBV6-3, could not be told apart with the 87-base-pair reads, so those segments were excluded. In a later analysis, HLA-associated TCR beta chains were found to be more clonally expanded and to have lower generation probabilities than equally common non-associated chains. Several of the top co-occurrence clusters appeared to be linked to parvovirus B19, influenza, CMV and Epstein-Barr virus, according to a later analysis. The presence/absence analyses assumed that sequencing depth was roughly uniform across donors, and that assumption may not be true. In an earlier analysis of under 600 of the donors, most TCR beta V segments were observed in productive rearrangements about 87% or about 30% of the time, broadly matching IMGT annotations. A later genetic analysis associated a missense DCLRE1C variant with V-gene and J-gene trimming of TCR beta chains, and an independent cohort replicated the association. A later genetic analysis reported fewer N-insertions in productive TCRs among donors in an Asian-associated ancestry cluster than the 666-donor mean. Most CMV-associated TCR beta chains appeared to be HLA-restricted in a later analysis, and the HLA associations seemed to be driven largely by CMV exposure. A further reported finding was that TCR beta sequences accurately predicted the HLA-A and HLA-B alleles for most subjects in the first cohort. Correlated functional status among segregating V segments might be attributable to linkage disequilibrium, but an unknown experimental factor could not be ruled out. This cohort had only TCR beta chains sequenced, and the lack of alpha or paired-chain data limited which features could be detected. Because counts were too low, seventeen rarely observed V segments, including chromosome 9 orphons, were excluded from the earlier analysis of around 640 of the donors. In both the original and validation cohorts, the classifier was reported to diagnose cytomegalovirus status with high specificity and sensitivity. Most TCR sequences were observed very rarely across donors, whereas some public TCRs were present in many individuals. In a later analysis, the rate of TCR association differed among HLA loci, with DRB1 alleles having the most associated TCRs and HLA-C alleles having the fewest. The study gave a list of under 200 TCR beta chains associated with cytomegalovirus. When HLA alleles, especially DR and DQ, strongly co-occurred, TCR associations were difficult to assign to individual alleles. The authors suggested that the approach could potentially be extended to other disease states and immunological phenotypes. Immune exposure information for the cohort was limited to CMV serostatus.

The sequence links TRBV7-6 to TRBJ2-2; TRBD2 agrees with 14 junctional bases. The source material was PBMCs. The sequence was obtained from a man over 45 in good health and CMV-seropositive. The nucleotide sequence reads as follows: TGTGCCAGCAGCTTGGGACTAGCGGGAGCCGACGGGGAGCTGTTTTTT. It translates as CASSLGLAGADGELFF.